The entry that follows covers one T cell receptor beta chain sequence. These data are taken from a study of control samples from healthy donors and cancer patients. Clones were sequenced by immunoSEQ multiplex PCR, and TCRdb holds only the in-frame ones, with some missing. The repertoire consists of 170,000 or so clones, with about nine tenths occurring once and the leading ten covering about 2%. Specimen: blood. The receptor was derived from a woman between 40 and 50 years old in good health.

CDR3 in amino acids: CASDRAGELFF. CDR3 DNA: TGTGCCAGTGACAGGGCCGGGGAGCTGTTTTTT. The J gene is TRBJ2-2, the V gene TRBV3-1 (or the pseudogene TRBV3-2); 7 bases line up with TRBD1. There are 11 residues in the CDR3. CDR1 and CDR2 (germline): LGHDT, YNNKEL (reference sequence). V lost 9 bases, J lost 6 bases, and 1 base stayed unmatched.